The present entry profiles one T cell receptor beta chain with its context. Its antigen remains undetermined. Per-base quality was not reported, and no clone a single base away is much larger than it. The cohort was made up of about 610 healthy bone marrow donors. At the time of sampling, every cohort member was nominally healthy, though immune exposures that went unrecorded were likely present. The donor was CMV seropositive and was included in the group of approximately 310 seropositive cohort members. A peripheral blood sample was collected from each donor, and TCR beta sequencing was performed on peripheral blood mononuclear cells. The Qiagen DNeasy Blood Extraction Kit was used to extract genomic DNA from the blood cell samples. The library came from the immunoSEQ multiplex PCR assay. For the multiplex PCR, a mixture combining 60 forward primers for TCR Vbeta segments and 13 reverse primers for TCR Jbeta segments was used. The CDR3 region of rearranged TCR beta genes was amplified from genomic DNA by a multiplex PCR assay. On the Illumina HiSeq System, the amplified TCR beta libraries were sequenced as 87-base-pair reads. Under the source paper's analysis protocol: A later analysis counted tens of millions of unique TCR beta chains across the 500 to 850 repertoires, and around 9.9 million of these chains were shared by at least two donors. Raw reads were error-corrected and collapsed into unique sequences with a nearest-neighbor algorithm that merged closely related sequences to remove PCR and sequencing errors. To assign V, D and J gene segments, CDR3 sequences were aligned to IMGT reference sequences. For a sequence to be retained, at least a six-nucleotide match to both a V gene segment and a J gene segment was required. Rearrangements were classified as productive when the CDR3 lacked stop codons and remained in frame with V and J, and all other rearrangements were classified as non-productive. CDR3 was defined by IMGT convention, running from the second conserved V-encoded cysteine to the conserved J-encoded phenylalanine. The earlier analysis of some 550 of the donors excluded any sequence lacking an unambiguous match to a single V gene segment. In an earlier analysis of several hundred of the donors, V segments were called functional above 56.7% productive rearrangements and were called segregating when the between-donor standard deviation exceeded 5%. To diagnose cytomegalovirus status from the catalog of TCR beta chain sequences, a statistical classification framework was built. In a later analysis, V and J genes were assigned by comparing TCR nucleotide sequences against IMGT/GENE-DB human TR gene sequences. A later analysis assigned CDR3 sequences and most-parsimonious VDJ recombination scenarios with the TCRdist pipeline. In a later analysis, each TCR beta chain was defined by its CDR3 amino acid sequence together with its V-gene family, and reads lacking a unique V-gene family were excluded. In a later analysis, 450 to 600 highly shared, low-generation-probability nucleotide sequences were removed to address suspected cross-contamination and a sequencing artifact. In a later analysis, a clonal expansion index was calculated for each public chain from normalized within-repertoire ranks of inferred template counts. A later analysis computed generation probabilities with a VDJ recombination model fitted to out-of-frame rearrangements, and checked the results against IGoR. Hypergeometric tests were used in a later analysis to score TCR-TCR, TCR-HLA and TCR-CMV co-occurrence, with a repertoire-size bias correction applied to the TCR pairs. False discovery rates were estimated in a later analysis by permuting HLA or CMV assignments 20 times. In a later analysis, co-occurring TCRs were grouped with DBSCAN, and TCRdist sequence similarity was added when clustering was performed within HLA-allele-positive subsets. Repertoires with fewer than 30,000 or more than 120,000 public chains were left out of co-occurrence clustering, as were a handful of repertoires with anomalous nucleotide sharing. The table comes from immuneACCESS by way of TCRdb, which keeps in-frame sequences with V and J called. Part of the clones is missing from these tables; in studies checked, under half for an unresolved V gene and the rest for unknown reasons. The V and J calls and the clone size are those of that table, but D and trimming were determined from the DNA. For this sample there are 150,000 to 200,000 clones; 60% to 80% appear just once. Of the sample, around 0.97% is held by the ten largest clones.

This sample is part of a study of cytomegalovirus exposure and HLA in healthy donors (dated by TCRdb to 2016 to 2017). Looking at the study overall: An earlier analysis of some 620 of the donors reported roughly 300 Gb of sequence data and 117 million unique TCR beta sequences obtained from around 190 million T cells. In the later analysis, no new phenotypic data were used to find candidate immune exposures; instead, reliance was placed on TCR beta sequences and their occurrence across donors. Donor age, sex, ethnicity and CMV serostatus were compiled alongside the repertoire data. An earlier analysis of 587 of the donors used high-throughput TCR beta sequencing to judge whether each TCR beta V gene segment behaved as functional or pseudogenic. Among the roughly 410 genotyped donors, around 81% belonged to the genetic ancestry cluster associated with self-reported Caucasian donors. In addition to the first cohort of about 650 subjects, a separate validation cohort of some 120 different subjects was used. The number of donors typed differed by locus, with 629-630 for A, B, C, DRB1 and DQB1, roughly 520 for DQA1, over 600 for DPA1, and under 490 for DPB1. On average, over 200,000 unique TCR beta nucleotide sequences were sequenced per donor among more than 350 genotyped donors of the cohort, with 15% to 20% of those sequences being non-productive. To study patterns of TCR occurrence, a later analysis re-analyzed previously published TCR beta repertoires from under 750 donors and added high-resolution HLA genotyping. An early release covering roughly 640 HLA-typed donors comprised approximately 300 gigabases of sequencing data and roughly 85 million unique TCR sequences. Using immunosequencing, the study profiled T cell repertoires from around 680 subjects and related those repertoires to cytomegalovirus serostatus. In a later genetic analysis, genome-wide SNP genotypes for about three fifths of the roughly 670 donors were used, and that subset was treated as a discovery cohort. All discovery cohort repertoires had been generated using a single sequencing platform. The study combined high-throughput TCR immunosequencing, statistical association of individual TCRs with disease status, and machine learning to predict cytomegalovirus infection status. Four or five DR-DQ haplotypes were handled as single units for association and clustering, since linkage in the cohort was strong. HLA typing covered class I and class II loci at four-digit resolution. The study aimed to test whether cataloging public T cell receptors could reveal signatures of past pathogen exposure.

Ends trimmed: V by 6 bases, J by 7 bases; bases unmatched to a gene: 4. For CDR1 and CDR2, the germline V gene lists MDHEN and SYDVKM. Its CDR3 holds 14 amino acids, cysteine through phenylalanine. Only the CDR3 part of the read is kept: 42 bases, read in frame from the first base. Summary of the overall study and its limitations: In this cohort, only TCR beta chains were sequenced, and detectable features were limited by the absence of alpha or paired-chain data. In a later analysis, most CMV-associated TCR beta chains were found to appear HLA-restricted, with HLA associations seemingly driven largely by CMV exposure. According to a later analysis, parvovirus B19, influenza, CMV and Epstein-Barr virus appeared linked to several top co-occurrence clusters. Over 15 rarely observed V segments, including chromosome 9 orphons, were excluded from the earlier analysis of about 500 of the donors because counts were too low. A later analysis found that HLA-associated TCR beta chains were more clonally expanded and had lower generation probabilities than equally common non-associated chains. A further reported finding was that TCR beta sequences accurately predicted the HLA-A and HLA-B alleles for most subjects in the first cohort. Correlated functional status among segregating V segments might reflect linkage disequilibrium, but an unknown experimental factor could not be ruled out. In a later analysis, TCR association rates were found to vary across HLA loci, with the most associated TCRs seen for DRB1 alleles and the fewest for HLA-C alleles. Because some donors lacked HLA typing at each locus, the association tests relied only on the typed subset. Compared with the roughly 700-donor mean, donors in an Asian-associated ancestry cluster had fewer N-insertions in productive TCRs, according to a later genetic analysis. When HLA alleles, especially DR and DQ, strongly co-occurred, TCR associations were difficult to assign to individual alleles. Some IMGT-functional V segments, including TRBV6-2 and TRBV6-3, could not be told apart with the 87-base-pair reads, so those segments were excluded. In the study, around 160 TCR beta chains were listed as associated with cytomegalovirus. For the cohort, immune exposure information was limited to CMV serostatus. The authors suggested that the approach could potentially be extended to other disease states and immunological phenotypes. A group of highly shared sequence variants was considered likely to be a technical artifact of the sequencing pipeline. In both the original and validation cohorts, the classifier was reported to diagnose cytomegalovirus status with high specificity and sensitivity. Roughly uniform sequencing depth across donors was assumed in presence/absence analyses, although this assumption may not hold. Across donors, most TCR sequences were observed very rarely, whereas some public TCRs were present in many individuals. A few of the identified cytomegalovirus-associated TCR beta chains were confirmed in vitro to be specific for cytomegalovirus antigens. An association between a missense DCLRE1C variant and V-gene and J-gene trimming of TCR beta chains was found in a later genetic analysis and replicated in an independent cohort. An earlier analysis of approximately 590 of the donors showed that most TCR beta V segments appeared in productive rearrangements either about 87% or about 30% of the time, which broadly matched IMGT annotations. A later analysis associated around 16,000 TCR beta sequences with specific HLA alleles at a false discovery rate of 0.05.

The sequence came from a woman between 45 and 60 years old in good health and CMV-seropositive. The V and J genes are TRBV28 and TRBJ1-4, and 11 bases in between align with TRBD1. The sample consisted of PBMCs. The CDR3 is CASRTDRGPEKLFF. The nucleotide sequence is TGTGCCAGCAGAACGGACAGGGGGCCTGAAAAACTGTTTTTT. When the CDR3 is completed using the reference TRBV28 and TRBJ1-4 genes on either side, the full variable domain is DVKVTQSSRYLVKRTGEKVFLECVQDMDHENMFWYRQDPGLGLRLIYFSYDVKMKEKGDIPEGYSVSREKKERFSLILESASTNQTSMYLCASRTDRGPEKLFFGSGTQLSVL.